This TCR beta chain was captured in a study of blood T cell repertoires in COVID-19. Using immunoSEQ multiplex PCR, the repertoire was profiled, and TCRdb retains in-frame clones only, with some absent. In the table there are a few hundred thousand clones, just under 90% of which are singletons. The V gene's germline CDR1 is SEHNR and CDR2 FQNEAQ (reference sequence). V was pared by 5 bases and J by 2 bases, with 10 bases between. This CDR3 has 14 amino acids. What was sequenced was peripheral blood. This clonotype was sampled from a woman under 40 with COVID-19, enrolled during active disease. The rearrangement links TRBV7-9 to TRBJ2-4; D is possibly TRBD1 (6 bases). The CDR3 nucleotides read TGTGCCAGCAGCCAAGGGGGTTCCAAAAACATTCAGTACTTC. Residues: CASSQGGSKNIQYF.